What follows describes a single T cell receptor (beta chain). Both iRepertoire HTBI primers and Arm-PCR of CDR3 regions were used to build the TCR beta libraries. In the original workflow: Identification yielded 55 to 75 TRBV and 14 TRBJ segments across samples. From the multiplex PCR reads, TCRdb called clonotypes with MiXCR, one entry per CDR3 protein. TCRdb's processing, not the authors', yielded these V and J calls. The data contain hundreds of thousands of distinct CDR3 sequences, 15% to 20% of them singletons. Time point in this sample: newly diagnosed GD, antithyroid drugs for less than 3 months. PBMC RNA was the source of the TCR library. This sample stems from a study of regulatory T cells in long-lasting Graves disease. The V end lost 4 bases, the J end lost 0 bases, and 16 bases lay between the germline ends. This CDR3 comprises 17 residues. Germline values: CDR1 SGHNT, CDR2 YENEEA. These same data were also listed under a study on T cells in Graves' hyperthyroidism and ophthalmopathy. As reported in that work: HTBI primers were the set used in a first-round RT-PCR of the TCR CDR3. Most thyroid clonotypes expanded above 0.001 appeared in blood too. Ophthalmopathy was told apart from stable hyperthyroidism by a 13 V-J model.

The clonotype comes from a woman aged 35-65 years with Graves disease. The rearrangement links TRBV11-3 to TRBJ2-1; D is possibly TRBD1 or TRBD2 (5 bases each). The sample in question was peripheral blood mononuclear cells (PBMCs), obtained at new diagnosis, from a patient treated with antithyroid drugs. For the CDR3, the DNA is TGTGCCAGCAGCTCACCCGGGACCCGGAGCTCCTACAATGAGCAGTTCTTC. It yields the protein CASSSPGTRSSYNEQFF.